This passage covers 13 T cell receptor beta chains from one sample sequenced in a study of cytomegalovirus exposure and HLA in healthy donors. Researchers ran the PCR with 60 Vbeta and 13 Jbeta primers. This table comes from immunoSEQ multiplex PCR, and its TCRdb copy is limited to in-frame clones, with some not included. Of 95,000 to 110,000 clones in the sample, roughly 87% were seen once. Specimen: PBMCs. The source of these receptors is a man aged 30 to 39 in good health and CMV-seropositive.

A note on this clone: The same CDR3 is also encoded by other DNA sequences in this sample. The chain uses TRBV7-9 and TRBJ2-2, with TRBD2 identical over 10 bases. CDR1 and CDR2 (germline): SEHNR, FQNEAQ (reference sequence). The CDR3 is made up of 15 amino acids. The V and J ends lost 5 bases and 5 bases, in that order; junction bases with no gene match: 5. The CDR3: CASSPLAGATGELFF. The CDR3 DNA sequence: TGTGCCAGCAGCCCGCTAGCGGGGGCTACCGGGGAGCTGTTTTTT.

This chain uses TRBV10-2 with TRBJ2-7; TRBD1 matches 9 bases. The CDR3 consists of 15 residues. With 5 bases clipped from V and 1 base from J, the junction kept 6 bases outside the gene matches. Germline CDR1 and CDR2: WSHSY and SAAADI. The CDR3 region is CASSSPGTGSYEQYF. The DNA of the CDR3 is TGCGCCAGCAGTTCTCCCGGGACAGGGTCCTACGAGCAGTACTTC.

In DNA, the CDR3 is TGTGCCAGTAGTTCAGCCGGGACAGGGGAGTTGGTCGGCAATCAGCCCCAGCATTTT. This gives the protein CASSSAGTGELVGNQPQHF. This chain uses TRBV19 with TRBJ1-5; 10 bases map to TRBD1. This CDR3 region has 19 residues. Germline CDR1 and CDR2: LNHDA and SQIVND (reference sequence). J lost 2 bases, V lost 5 bases, and 15 bases had no gene match.

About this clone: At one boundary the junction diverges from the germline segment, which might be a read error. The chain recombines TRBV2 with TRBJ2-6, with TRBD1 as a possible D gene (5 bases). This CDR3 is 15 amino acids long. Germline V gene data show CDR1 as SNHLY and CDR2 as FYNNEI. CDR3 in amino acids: CASSLRRAGANGLTF. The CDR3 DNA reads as TGTGCCAGCTCGTTAAGACGGGCTGGGGCCAACGGCCTGACTTTC.

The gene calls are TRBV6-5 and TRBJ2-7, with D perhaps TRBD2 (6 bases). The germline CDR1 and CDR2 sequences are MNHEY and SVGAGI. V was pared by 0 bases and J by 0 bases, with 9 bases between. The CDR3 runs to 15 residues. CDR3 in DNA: TGTGCCAGCAGTTACTCGTTCGGGAGCTCCTACGAGCAGTACTTC. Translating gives CASSYSFGSSYEQYF.

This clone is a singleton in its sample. The CDR3 region has the DNA TGTGCCAGCAGCTTGACGCCTAGCGGGGAGCAGTACTTC. Its protein is CASSLTPSGEQYF. The chain has TRBV5-4 and TRBJ2-7; 8 nucleotides match TRBD2. The CDR3 spans 13 residues. Germline V gene data show CDR1 as SGHNT and CDR2 as YYREEE (reference sequence). Unmatched junction bases numbered 4, after V lost 1 base and J lost 7 bases. Filled out from reference TRBV5-4 and TRBJ2-7, the complete variable domain reads ETGVTQSPTHLIKTRGQQVTLRCSSQSGHNTVSWYQQALGQGPQFIFQYYREEENGRGNFPPRFSGLQFPNYSSELNVNALELDDSALYLCASSLTPSGEQYFGPGTRLTVT.

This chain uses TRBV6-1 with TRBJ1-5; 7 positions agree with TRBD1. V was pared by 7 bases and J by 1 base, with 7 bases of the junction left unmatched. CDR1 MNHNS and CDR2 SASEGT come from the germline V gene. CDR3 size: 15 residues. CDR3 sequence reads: CASTADRVSNQPQHF. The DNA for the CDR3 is TGTGCCAGCACCGCCGACAGGGTCAGCAATCAGCCCCAGCATTTT.

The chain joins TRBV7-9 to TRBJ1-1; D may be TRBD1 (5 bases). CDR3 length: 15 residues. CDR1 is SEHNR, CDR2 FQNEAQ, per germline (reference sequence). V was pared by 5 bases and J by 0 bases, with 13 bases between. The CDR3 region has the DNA TGTGCCAGCAGCACACCTCAGGGATTGAACACTGAAGCTTTCTTT. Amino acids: CASSTPQGLNTEAFF.

DNA for the CDR3: TGTGCCAGCAGTTTCAACAGGGGGTCCGGGGAGCTGTTTTTT. This encodes CASSFNRGSGELFF. This rearrangement joins TRBV6-6 to TRBJ2-2; 8 nucleotides agree with TRBD1. CDR3 length: 14 amino acids. Germline CDR1 is MNHNY and CDR2 is SVGAGI (reference sequence). V lost 4 bases, J lost 6 bases, and 4 bases stayed unmatched.

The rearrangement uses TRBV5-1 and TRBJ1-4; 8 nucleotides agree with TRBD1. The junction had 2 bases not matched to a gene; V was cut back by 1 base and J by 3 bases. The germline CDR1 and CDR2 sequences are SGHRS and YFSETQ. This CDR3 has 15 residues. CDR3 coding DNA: TGCGCCAGCAGCTTGCGGACAGGGCCTAATGAAAAACTGTTTTTT. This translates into CASSLRTGPNEKLFF.

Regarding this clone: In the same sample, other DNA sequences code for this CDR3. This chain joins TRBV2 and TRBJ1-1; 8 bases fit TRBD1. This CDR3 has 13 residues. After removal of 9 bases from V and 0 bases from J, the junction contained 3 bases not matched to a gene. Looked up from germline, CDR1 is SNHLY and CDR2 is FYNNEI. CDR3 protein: CARRTGMNTEAFF. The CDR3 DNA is TGTGCCAGACGGACAGGGATGAACACTGAAGCTTTCTTT.

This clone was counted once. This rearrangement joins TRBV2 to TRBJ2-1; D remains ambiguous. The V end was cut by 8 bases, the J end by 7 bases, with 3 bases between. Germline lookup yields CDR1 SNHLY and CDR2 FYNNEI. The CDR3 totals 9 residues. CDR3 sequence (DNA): TGTGCCAGCTCTAATGAGCAGTTCTTC. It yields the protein CASSNEQFF.

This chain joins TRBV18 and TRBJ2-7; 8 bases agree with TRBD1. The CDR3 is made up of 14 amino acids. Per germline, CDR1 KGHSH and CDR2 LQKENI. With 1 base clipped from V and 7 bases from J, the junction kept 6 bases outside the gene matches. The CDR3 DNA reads TGTGCCAGCTCACCACGGGACAGGCCTAGGGAGCAGTACTTC. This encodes CASSPRDRPREQYF. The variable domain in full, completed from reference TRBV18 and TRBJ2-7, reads NAGVMQNPRHLVRRRGQEARLRCSPMKGHSHVYWYRQLPEEGLKFMVYLQKENIIDESGMPKERFSAEFPKEGPSILRIQQVVRGDSAAYFCASSPRDRPREQYFGPGTRLTVT.